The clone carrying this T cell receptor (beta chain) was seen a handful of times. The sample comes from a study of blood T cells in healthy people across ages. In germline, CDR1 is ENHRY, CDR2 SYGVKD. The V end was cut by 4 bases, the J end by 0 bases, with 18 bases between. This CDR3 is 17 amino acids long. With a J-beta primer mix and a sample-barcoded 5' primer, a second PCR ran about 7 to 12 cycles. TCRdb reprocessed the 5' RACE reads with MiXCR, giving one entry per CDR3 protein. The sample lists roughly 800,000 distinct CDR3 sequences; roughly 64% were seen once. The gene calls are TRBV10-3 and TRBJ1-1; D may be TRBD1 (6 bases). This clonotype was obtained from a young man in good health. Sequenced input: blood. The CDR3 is CAISARGADSLNTEAFF. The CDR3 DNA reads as TGTGCCATCAGTGCGCGGGGGGCAGATTCGTTGAACACTGAAGCTTTCTTT.